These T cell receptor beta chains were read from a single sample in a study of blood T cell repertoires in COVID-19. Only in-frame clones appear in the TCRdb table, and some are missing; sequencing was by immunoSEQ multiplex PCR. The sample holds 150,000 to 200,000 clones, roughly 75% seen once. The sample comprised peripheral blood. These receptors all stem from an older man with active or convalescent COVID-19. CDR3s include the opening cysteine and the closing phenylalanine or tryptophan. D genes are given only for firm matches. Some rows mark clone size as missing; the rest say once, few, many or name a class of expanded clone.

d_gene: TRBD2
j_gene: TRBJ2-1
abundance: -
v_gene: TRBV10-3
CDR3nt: TGTGCCATCAGTGAGCCTGGACTAGCGGGCAGAAATGAGCAGTTCTTC
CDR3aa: CAISEPGLAGRNEQFF

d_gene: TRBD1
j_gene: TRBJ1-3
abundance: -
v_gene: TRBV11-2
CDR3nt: TGTGCCAGCAGCATATACAGGGGGACCACCTCTGGAAACACCATATATTTT
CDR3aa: CASSIYRGTTSGNTIYF

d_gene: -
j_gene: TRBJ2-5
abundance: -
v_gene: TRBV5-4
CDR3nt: TGTGCCAGCAGCTTGGGATGGGGAGATCAAGAGACCCAGTACTTC
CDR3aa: CASSLGWGDQETQYF

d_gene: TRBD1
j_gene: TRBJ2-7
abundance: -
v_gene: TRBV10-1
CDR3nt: TGCGCCAGCAGTGATGACGGACAGGGGCTATTCGGCGAGCAGTACTTC
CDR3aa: CASSDDGQGLFGEQYF

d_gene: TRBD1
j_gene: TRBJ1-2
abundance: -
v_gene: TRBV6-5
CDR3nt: TGTGCCAGCAGCGATGGACAGGGGCGAGGCTACACCTTC
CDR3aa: CASSDGQGRGYTF

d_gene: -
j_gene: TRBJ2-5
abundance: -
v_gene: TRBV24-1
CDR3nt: TGTGCCACCAGTGAGCGGGCGGACGGGCCCCAGTACTTC
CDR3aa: CATSERADGPQYF

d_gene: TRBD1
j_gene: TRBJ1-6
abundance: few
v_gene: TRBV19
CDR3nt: TGTGCCAGTACTGGGGGACAGGGTTTTTCACCCCTCCACTTT
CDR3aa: CASTGGQGFSPLHF

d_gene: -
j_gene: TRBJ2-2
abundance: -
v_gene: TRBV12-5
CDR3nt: TGTGCTAGTGGGGCCGGGAGATTGTCTCCGAACACCGGGGAGCTGTTTTTT
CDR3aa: CASGAGRLSPNTGELFF

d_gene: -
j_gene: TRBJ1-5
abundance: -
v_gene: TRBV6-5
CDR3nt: TGTGCCAGCAGTTACTCAGGGGGAAACAATCAGCCCCAGCATTTT
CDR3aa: CASSYSGGNNQPQHF

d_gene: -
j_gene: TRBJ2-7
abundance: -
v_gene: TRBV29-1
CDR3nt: TGCAGCGCATCCACAAACTACTACGAGCAGTACTTC
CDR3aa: CSASTNYYEQYF

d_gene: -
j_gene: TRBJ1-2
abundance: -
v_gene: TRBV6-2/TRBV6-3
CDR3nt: TGTGCCAGCAGTTCGCCACGGAGACGCGTGGGGGGTGAGGGCTACACCTTC
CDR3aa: CASSSPRRRVGGEGYTF

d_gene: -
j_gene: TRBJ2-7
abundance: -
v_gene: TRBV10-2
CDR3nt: TGCGCCAGCAGTGAGTTTTCAGACGAGCAGTACTTC
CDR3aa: CASSEFSDEQYF

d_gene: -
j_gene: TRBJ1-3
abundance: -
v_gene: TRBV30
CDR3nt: TGTGCCTGGAGTCAGGGATCACTAAACACCATATATTTT
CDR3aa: CAWSQGSLNTIYF

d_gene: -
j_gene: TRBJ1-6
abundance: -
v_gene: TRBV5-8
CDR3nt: TGTGCCAGCAGCTTGGTCGGGGGAGAGTATAATTCACCCCTCCACTTT
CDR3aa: CASSLVGGEYNSPLHF

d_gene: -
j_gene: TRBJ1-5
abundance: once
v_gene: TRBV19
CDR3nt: TGTGCCAGTAGTAGGTGGATAGGGGGCAATCAGCCCCAGCATTTT
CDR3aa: CASSRWIGGNQPQHF

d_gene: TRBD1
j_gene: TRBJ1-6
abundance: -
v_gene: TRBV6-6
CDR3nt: TGTGCCAGCAGTTATGGTCGACAGGGGAATTCACCCCTCCACTTT
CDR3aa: CASSYGRQGNSPLHF

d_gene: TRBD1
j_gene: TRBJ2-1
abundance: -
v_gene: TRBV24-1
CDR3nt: TGTGCCACCAGTGGTCACCCGGGACAGGGCCATGGTGAGCAGTTCTTC
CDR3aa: CATSGHPGQGHGEQFF

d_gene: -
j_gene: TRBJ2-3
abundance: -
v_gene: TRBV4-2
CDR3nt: TGTGCCAGCAGCCTGGAGACGGAAAGCACAGATACGCAGTATTTT
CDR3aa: CASSLETESTDTQYF